This record looks at one TCR beta chain sequence and its context. This clone's antigen is unknown. No much larger clonotype is one base removed from it; base qualities were not supplied. The CDR3 regions of human TCRbeta chains were subjected to immunosequencing. In the paper's pipeline: TCRs in the repertoires were matched against a reference library of SARS-CoV-2-specific TCRs that had been generated with the MIRA antigen-specificity platform. Breadth meant the fraction of unique TCRs that were SARS-CoV-2-associated, whereas depth meant the fraction of total T cells that were SARS-CoV-2-associated. Using the MIRA data, each spike-specific TCR was assigned both to the spike region to which the TCR was reactive and to a CD4 or CD8 class. Log10-transformed breadth and depth values were compared by one-way ANOVA with Sidak's multiple comparisons tests. TCRdb carries this immuneACCESS record with in-frame sequences only. Its versions omit some clonotypes, under half of them owing to an unresolved V gene in the studies checked, with the rest unexplained. V and J calls and clone size come straight from that table; D and trimming were deduced from the DNA. The sample table lists roughly 100,000 clones, about 92% of them with a count of one. The ten most abundant clones make up 1% to 1.5% of the sample.

The data were taken from a study of T cell responses to AZD1222 COVID-19 vaccine (dated by TCRdb to about 2021). Background on the whole study: AZD1222 recipients with second doses at about 4 weeks or about 12 weeks were pooled, because spike-specific TCR depth and breadth did not differ between schedules. TCR sequencing covered some 250 trial participants: 207 given two doses of AZD1222 and about 26 given two doses of MenACWY control vaccine. Trial participants were enrolled by age into 18-55, 56-69 and 70-plus year subgroups, with around 150, 28 and 57 TCR-sequenced participants respectively.

Here is what the overall study found, with its caveats: Conclusions about previously exposed vaccinees are limited because only six or seven AZD1222 recipients were SARS-CoV-2 seropositive at baseline. Because no day 14 peak-response samples were available, repertoires were characterized only after the peak T cell response. Nearly half of unique spike-specific TCRs reportedly recognized epitopes outside regions mutated in the B.1.351 and B.1.1.7 variants. Spike-specific TCR breadth and depth rose significantly after two AZD1222 doses compared with day 0 and with MenACWY recipients. In the small 56-69-year group, the increase in depth fell short of significance, most likely because of low power. CD4 TCRs associated with the vaccine covered the entire spike protein, and the dominant responses were in regions 160-218 and 743-854. Participants were mostly white British and included more females than males, and it was suggested by the authors that clonal diversity may have been underestimated.

CDR1 and CDR2 were assigned from the germline V gene (reference sequence) as SEHNR and FQNEAQ. Its CDR3 holds 17 amino acids, cysteine through phenylalanine. Solely the CDR3 DNA is kept, with 51 bases framed from the first base. V loses 2 bases, J loses 4 bases, and the germline ends lie 17 bases apart. The time point label here, explained by the study, means: baseline before first vaccination. Vaccinee samples were obtained from the UK trials COV001 and COV002, which included a single-blind randomized controlled phase 2/3 trial of AZD1222 (ChAdOx1 nCoV-19) in healthy adults. Trial participant PBMC samples were collected at day 0 and day 28 after the second dose for TCRbeta chain sequencing.

This sample comprised peripheral blood, obtained on day 0 of AZD1222 vaccination. This receptor was identified in an adult in good health. The chain couples TRBV7-9 to TRBJ2-2; no D gene is confidently identified. The DNA reads TGTGCCAGCAGCTTATCGACCCAACATGAAATCACCGGGGAGCTGTTTTTT. Its translation reads: CASSLSTQHEITGELFF.